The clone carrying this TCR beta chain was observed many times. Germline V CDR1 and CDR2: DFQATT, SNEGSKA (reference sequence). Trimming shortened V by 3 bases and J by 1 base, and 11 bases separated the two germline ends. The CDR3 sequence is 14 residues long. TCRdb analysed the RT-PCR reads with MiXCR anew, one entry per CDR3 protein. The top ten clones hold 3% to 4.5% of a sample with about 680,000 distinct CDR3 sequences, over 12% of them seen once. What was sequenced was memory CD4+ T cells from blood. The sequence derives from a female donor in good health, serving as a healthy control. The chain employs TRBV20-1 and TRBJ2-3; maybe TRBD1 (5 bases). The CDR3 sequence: CSASLQGRTDTQYF. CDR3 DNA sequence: TGCAGTGCTAGTCTTCAGGGTCGCACAGATACGCAGTATTTT.